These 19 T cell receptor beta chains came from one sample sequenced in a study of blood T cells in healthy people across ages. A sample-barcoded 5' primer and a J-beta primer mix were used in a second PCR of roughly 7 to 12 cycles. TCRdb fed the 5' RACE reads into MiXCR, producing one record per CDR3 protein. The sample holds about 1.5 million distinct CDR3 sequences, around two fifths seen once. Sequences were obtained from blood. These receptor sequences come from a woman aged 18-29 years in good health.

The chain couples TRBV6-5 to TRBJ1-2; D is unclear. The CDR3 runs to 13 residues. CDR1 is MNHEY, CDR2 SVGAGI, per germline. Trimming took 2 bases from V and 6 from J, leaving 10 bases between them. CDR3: CASSYVGQDGYTF. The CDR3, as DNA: TGTGCCAGCAGTTACGTGGGCCAGGATGGCTACACCTTC.

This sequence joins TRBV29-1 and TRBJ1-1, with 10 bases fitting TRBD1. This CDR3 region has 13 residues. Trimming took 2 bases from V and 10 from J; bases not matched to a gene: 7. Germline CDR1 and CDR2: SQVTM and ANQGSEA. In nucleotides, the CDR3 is TGCAGCGTTGAATCGGACAGGGGGAGAGCAGCTTTCTTT. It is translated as CSVESDRGRAAFF.

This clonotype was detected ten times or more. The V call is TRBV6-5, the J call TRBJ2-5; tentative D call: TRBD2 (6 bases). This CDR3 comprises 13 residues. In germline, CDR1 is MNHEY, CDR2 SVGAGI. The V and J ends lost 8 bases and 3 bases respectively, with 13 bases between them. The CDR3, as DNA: TGTGCCAGCTGGAGGGGCTTTGAAGAGACCCAGTACTTC. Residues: CASWRGFEETQYF.

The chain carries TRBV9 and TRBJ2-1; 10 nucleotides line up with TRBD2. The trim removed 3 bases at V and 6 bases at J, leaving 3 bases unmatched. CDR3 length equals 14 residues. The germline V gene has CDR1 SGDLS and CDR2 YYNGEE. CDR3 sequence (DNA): TGTGCCAGCAGCGAGCGGGGGGGTCTCAATGAGCAGTTCTTC. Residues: CASSERGGLNEQFF.

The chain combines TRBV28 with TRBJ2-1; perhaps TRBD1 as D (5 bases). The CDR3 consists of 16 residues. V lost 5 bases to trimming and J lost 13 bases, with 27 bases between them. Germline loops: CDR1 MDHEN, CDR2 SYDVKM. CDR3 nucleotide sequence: TGTGCCAGCAGTCCCGCCCGGTTCAGGGCACCAGAGACCCAGTTCTTC. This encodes CASSPARFRAPETQFF.

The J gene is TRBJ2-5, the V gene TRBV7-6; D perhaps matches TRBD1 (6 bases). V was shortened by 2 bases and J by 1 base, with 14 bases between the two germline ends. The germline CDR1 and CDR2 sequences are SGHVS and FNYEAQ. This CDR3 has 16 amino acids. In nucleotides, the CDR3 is TGTGCCAGCAGCTTACGGGTACCAGGGGCCCAAGAGACCCAGTACTTC. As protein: CASSLRVPGAQETQYF. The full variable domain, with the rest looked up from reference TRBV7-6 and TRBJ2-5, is GAGVSQSPRYKVTKRGQDVALRCDPISGHVSLYWYRQALGQGPEFLTYFNYEAQQDKSGLPNDRFSAERPEGSISTLTIQRTEQRDSAMYRCASSLRVPGAQETQYFGPGTRLLVL.

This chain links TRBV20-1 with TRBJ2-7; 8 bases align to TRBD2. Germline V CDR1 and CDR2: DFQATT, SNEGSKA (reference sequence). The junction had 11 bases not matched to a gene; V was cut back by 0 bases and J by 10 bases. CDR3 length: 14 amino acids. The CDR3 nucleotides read TGCAGTGCTAGAGATCGGCTCTCGGCGGGAGGCCAGTACTTC. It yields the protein CSARDRLSAGGQYF.

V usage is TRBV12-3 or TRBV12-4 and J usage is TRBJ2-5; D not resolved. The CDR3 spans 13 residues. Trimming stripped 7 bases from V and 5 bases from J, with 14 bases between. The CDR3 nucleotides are TGTGCCAGCACCTCACATGGAGAGGAGACCCAGTACTTC. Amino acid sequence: CASTSHGEETQYF.

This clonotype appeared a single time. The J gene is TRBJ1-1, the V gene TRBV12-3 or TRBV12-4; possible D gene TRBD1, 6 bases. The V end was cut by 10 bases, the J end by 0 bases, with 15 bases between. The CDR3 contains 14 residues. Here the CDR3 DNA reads TGTGCCAACACTCGGGACACTATGAACACTGAAGCTTTCTTT. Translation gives CANTRDTMNTEAFF.

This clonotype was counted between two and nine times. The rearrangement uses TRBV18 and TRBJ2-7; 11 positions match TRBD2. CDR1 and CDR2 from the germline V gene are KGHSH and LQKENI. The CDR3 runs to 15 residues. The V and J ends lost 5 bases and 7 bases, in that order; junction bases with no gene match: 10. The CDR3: CASSTTSGRSGEQYF. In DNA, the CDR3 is TGTGCCAGCTCAACAACTAGCGGGAGAAGTGGAGAGCAGTACTTC.

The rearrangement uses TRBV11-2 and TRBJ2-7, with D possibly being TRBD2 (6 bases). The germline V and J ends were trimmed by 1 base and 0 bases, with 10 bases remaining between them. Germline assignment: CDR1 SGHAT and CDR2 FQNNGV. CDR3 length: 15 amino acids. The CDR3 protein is CASSLVWGLSYEQYF. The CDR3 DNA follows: TGTGCCAGCAGCTTAGTTTGGGGACTCTCCTACGAGCAGTACTTC.

CDR3 loop: CASGPRRGYNEQFF. DNA of the CDR3: TGTGCTAGTGGTCCCCGGAGAGGCTACAATGAGCAGTTCTTC. J is TRBJ2-1 and V is TRBV12-5; no definite D call. Germline-derived CDR1 and CDR2 are LGHNT and FRNRAP. Trimming stripped 5 bases from V and 3 bases from J, with 11 bases between. This CDR3 has 14 amino acids.

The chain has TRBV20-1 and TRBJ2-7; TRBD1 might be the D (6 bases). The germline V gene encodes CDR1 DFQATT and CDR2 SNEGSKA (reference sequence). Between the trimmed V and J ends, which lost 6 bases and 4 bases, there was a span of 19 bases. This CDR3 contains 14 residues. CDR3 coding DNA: TGCAGTGCCCTACCGGACAGATCCGGGTACGAGCAGTACTTC. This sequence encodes CSALPDRSGYEQYF.

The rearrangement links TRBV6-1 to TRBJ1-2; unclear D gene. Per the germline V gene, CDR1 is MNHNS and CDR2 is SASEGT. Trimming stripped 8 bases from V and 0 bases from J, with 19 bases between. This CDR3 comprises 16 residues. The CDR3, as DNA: TGTGCCAGCCACATGTGGCAGGCGACGACTAACTATGGCTACACCTTC. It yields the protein CASHMWQATTNYGYTF.

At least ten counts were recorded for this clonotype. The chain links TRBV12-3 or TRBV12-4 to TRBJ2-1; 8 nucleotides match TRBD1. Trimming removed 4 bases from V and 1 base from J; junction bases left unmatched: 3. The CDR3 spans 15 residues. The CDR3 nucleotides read TGTGCCAGCAGTTACACAGGGGGTTCCTACAATGAGCAGTTCTTC. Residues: CASSYTGGSYNEQFF.

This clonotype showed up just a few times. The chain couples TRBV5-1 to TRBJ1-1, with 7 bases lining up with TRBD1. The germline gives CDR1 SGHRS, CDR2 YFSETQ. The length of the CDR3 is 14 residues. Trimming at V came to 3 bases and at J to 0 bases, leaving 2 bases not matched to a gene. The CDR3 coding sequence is TGCGCCAGCAGCTGGGACAGTTTGAACACTGAAGCTTTCTTT. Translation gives CASSWDSLNTEAFF.

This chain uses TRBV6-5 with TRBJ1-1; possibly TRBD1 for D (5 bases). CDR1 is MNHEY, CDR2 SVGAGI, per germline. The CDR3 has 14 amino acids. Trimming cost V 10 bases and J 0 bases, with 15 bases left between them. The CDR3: CATTQGSVNTEAFF. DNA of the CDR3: TGTGCCACTACCCAGGGTTCCGTGAACACTGAAGCTTTCTTT.

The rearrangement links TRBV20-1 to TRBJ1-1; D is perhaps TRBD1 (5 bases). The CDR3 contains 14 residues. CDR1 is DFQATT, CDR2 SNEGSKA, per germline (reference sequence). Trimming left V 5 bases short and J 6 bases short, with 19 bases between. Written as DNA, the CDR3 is TGCAGTGCTTACCCAACCGGGACCTCCTCTGAAGCTTTCTTT. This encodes CSAYPTGTSSEAFF.

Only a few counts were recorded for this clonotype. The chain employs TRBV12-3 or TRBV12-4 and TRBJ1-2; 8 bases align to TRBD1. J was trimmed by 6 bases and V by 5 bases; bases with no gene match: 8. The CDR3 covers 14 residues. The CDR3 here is CASSRFGQGDGYTF. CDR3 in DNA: TGTGCCAGCAGTCGGTTTGGACAGGGCGATGGCTACACCTTC.